Shown below are 17 T cell receptor beta chains from a single sample sequenced in a study of cytomegalovirus exposure and HLA in healthy donors. Vbeta (60) and Jbeta (13) primers were used in the PCR. The table came from immunoSEQ multiplex PCR; TCRdb's copy has only in-frame clones and leaves some out. The sample comprises under 200,000 clones, around nine tenths of which are singletons, and 0.85% rests with the top ten. The sequenced material came from PBMCs. The receptors here all came from a woman aged 25-40 years in good health and CMV-seronegative.

The chain is built from TRBV4-3 and TRBJ2-5, with a tentative D call TRBD1 (6 bases). The germline V gene encodes CDR1 LGHNA and CDR2 YSLEER. V was shortened by 6 bases and J by 1 base, with 24 bases between the two germline ends. The CDR3 is 18 residues long. The CDR3 reads CASSPDRTSYPFQETQYF. In DNA form, the CDR3 reads TGCGCCAGCAGTCCGGACAGAACATCTTATCCGTTCCAAGAGACCCAGTACTTC.

The chain joins TRBV5-1 to TRBJ1-4; 7 nucleotides line up with TRBD1. Germline CDR1 SGHRS, CDR2 YFSETQ. V shed 3 bases and J 7 bases; nucleotides not matched to a gene: 9. There are 15 residues in the CDR3. CDR3 sequence: CASSSPGGGSEKLFF. In nucleotides, the CDR3 is TGCGCCAGCAGCTCCCCAGGGGGAGGTAGTGAAAAACTGTTTTTT.

This chain joins TRBV10-2 and TRBJ1-3; no reliable D call. The V end was cut by 0 bases, the J end by 0 bases, with 6 bases between. The germline V gene encodes CDR1 WSHSY and CDR2 SAAADI. The CDR3 has 15 residues. CDR3 protein: CASSESGGSGNTIYF. As DNA, the CDR3 is TGCGCCAGCAGTGAGTCGGGAGGCTCTGGAAACACCATATATTTT.

This clone was detected a few times. CDR3 in amino acids: CATQPWSSGELFF. The CDR3 nucleotides are TGTGCCACCCAGCCATGGAGTTCCGGGGAGCTGTTTTTT. The rearrangement uses TRBV9 and TRBJ2-2; D call uncertain. The germline V and J ends were trimmed by 9 bases and 6 bases, with 15 bases remaining between them. This CDR3 is 13 amino acids long. Germline assignment: CDR1 SGDLS and CDR2 YYNGEE.

The chain is built from TRBV13 and TRBJ1-1, with D tentatively TRBD1 (6 bases). CDR3 size: 15 residues. Per the germline V gene, CDR1 is PRHDT and CDR2 is FYEKMQ (reference sequence). The ends were cut back, 8 bases at V and 2 bases at J, with 18 bases in the middle. Here the CDR3 DNA reads TGTGCCAGCCGAATACCGGGACAAAAAAACACTGAAGCTTTCTTT. Its protein product is CASRIPGQKNTEAFF. The whole variable domain, filled in from reference TRBV13 and TRBJ1-1, reads AAGVIQSPRHLIKEKRETATLKCYPIPRHDTVYWYQQGPGQDPQFLISFYEKMQSDKGSIPDRFSAQQFSDYHSELNMSSLELGDSALYFCASRIPGQKNTEAFFGQGTRLTVV.

The V gene is TRBV7-2, the J gene TRBJ2-7, with 8 bases aligning to TRBD2. Germline-derived CDR1 and CDR2 are SGHTA and FQGNSA. This CDR3 contains 19 residues. Trimming at V came to 5 bases and at J to 6 bases, leaving 24 bases not matched to a gene. CDR3 DNA sequence: TGTGCCAGCAGCGAGGGATGGACTAGCCCACTTCCCGCCCCCGCCGAGCAGTACTTC. Its protein product is CASSEGWTSPLPAPAEQYF.

The rearrangement joins TRBV28 to TRBJ1-3, with D perhaps TRBD1 (5 bases). Germline lookup yields CDR1 MDHEN and CDR2 SYDVKM. Trimming shortened V by 5 bases and J by 4 bases, and 15 bases separated the two germline ends. This CDR3 comprises 15 residues. CDR3 region: CASSLAGRSGNTIYF. Written as DNA, the CDR3 is TGTGCCAGCAGTCTGGCAGGGAGGTCAGGAAACACCATATATTTT.

The CDR3 protein is CASKGERRCNQPQHF. The DNA of the CDR3 is TGCGCCAGCAAGGGGGAGAGACGGTGCAATCAGCCCCAGCATTTT. The chain recombines TRBV5-1 with TRBJ1-5; TRBD1 might be the D (6 bases). CDR3 length equals 15 residues. Trimming shortened V by 6 bases and J by 2 bases, and 15 bases separated the two germline ends. CDR1 is SGHRS, CDR2 YFSETQ, per germline. The full variable domain, with the rest looked up from reference TRBV5-1 and TRBJ1-5, is KAGVTQTPRYLIKTRGQQVTLSCSPISGHRSVSWYQQTPGQGLQFLFEYFSETQRNKGNFPGRFSGRQFSNSRSEMNVSTLELGDSALYLCASKGERRCNQPQHFGDGTRLSIL.

This rearrangement joins TRBV7-9 to TRBJ1-3; D is perhaps TRBD1 (5 bases). Trimming cost V 5 bases and J 1 base, with 15 bases left between them. The CDR3 spans 16 residues. Germline V gene data show CDR1 as SEHNR and CDR2 as FQNEAQ (reference sequence). The CDR3 coding sequence is TGTGCCAGCAGCCGAGGGGTCGGGGGATCTGGAAACACCATATATTTT. Amino acids: CASSRGVGGSGNTIYF.

A remark on this clone: The conserved phenylalanine or tryptophan is not found at the CDR3 terminus, so this likely reflects a read error. The V and J genes are TRBV6-5 and TRBJ2-7; the D gene is possibly TRBD2 (5 bases). Deletions cut 7 bases from V and 7 bases from J, with 17 bases between. CDR1 and CDR2 (germline): MNHEY, SVGAGI. CDR3 length: 13 residues. CDR3 residues: CASTRGSTGEQYL. DNA for the CDR3: TGTGCCAGCACCAGAGGGTCTACGGGGGAGCAGTACCTC.

The chain links TRBV27 to TRBJ2-7; tentatively, D is TRBD1 (5 bases). This CDR3 spans 13 amino acids. Trimming shortened V by 8 bases and J by 1 base, and 12 bases separated the two germline ends. Germline V lookup: CDR1 MNHEY, CDR2 SMNVEV (reference sequence). The CDR3 sequence is CASGSPGSYEQYF. Here the CDR3 DNA reads TGTGCCAGCGGTTCGCCAGGGTCCTACGAGCAGTACTTC.

The chain links TRBV5-4 to TRBJ2-3, with D possibly TRBD2 on 7 matching bases. This CDR3 spans 15 amino acids. V shed 2 bases and J shed 3 bases, with 13 bases lying between them. Germline CDR1 and CDR2: SGHNT and YYREEE (reference sequence). Here the CDR3 reads CASSLRGGGTDTQYF. The CDR3 nucleotides are TGTGCCAGCAGCTTAAGGGGAGGGGGAACAGATACGCAGTATTTT.

The J gene is TRBJ1-1, the V gene TRBV9; TRBD1 is a possible D gene (6 bases). Per germline, CDR1 SGDLS and CDR2 YYNGEE. Trimming shortened V by 4 bases and J by 4 bases, and 14 bases separated the two germline ends. The CDR3 consists of 14 residues. CDR3 loop: CASSPHRAFTEAFF. In nucleotides, the CDR3 is TGTGCCAGCAGCCCTCACAGGGCGTTCACTGAAGCTTTCTTT. Variable domain in full (rest from reference TRBV9 and TRBJ1-1): DSGVTQTPKHLITATGQRVTLRCSPRSGDLSVYWYQQSLDQGLQFLIQYYNGEERAKGNILERFSAQQFPDLHSELNLSSLELGDSALYFCASSPHRAFTEAFFGQGTRLTVV.

The chain couples TRBV7-9 to TRBJ2-7, with 8 bases fitting TRBD1. The CDR3 covers 14 residues. Trimming removed 3 bases from V and 4 bases from J; junction bases left unmatched: 5. Germline V CDR1 and CDR2: SEHNR, FQNEAQ (reference sequence). Here the CDR3 DNA reads TGTGCCAGCAGCTTTGACCAGGGGGCATACGAGCAGTACTTC. Amino acid sequence: CASSFDQGAYEQYF.

This chain uses TRBV5-8 with TRBJ2-1, with 12 positions matching TRBD2. In germline, CDR1 is SGHTS, CDR2 YDEGEE. The CDR3 extends over 16 amino acids. V lost 0 bases, J lost 4 bases, and 2 bases stayed unmatched. The CDR3 DNA reads as TGTGCCAGCAGCTTGGCACTAGCGGGAGGATACAATGAGCAGTTCTTC. It codes for CASSLALAGGYNEQFF.

CDR3 coding DNA: TGTGCCAGCAGCGCGCAGTTCCAGGTGGATCCCGGGGAGCTGTTTTTT. Its protein is CASSAQFQVDPGELFF. The J gene is TRBJ2-2, the V gene TRBV9; unclear D gene. The CDR3 sequence is 16 residues long. Trimming shortened V by 3 bases and J by 6 bases, and 18 bases separated the two germline ends. Germline V gene data show CDR1 as SGDLS and CDR2 as YYNGEE.

V and J are TRBV5-8 and TRBJ1-2; 8 bases are shared with TRBD1. This CDR3 comprises 16 residues. Germline CDR1 is SGHTS and CDR2 is YDEGEE. V shed 3 bases, J shed 5 bases, and the junction held 12 bases outside the gene matches. The CDR3 loop is CASSSSLDRGVYGYTF. DNA of the CDR3: TGTGCCAGCAGCTCCTCACTCGACAGGGGCGTATATGGCTACACCTTC.